These 28 T cell receptor beta chains originate from one sample sequenced in a study of Graves' ophthalmopathy and Graves' hyperthyroidism. Transcripts of RNA were the source for amplifying TCR beta CDR3 regions. An initial RT-PCR round employing HTBI primers preceded a second-round multiplex PCR. TCRdb re-called the multiplex PCR reads with MiXCR, one entry per CDR3 protein. The sample lists around 50,000 distinct CDR3 sequences, around half occurring once. The sequencing sample was made of peripheral blood. Receptor source: an adult man with Graves' ophthalmopathy.

This clonotype came up once. The rearrangement uses TRBV5-6 and TRBJ1-6; D uncertain. Germline V gene lookup returns CDR1 SGHDT and CDR2 YYEEEE. The ends were cut back, 2 bases at V and 7 bases at J, with 7 bases in the middle. The CDR3 contains 13 residues. CDR3 DNA sequence: TGTGCCAGCAGCTTCAGAGCGAATTCACCCCTCCACTTT. Translating gives CASSFRANSPLHF.

In its sample, this clonotype was seen many times. A much larger clone differs by one base, so this may be a read error. The rearrangement links TRBV20-1 to TRBJ2-7; 14 positions agree with TRBD2. With V trimmed by 5 bases and J by 2 bases, 8 bases remained unmatched. CDR1 is DFQATT, CDR2 SNEGSKA, per germline (reference sequence). This CDR3 contains 16 residues. The CDR3 nucleotides are TGCAGTGCTGTGGGACTAGCGGGGGTTCACGCCTACGAGCAGTACTTC. This sequence encodes CSAVGLAGVHAYEQYF.

The J gene is TRBJ2-3, the V gene TRBV19; D is unresolved. V was clipped by 5 bases and J by 1 base, with 7 bases between them. CDR3 size: 13 residues. Germline-derived CDR1 and CDR2 are LNHDA and SQIVND (reference sequence). CDR3 sequence reads: CASSATGTDTQYF. The CDR3 coding sequence is TGTGCCAGTAGTGCCACTGGCACAGATACGCAGTATTTT.

The chain joins TRBV9 to TRBJ1-5; D remains unclear. V lost 0 bases to trimming and J lost 7 bases, with 8 bases between them. Per germline, CDR1 SGDLS and CDR2 YYNGEE. CDR3 length equals 13 residues. CDR3 in DNA: TGTGCCAGCAGCGTAGACCAGGTCCAGCCCCAGCATTTT. It translates to CASSVDQVQPQHF.

This clonotype was observed a few times. The CDR3 here is CASSSRLAKETQYF. The DNA for the CDR3 is TGTGCCAGCAGCTCCCGTCTCGCCAAAGAGACCCAGTACTTC. The chain carries TRBV7-8 and TRBJ2-5; no clear D gene. CDR1 SGHVS and CDR2 FQNEAQ come from the germline V gene. The CDR3 has 14 amino acids. Trimming took off 4 bases at V and 3 bases at J, with 12 bases between the two ends.

There are many counts of this clonotype. The J gene is TRBJ1-1, the V gene TRBV5-1; D unclear. Germline V gives CDR1 SGHRS, CDR2 YFSETQ. CDR3 length: 12 residues. Trimming took 2 bases from V and 2 from J, leaving 4 bases between them. The CDR3 DNA is TGCGCCAGCAGCTTAACAAACACTGAAGCTTTCTTT. Translating gives CASSLTNTEAFF.

This clonotype was picked up a small number of times. The chain has TRBV6-2 or TRBV6-3 and TRBJ1-2; D unclear. The CDR3 loop spans 13 amino acids. V dropped 6 bases and J dropped 2 bases, with 10 bases sitting between them. CDR1 is MNHEY and CDR2 is SVGEGT in the germline V gene. The CDR3 coding sequence is TGTGCCAGCAGACCCGACGGAAACTATGGCTACACCTTC. Translated: CASRPDGNYGYTF.

This chain links TRBV20-1 with TRBJ1-2, with unresolved D. Per germline, CDR1 DFQATT and CDR2 SNEGSKA (reference sequence). The CDR3 totals 14 residues. Between the trimmed V and J ends, which lost 3 bases and 2 bases, there was a span of 13 bases. This CDR3 is CSARANTRNYGYTF. In DNA form, the CDR3 reads TGCAGTGCTAGGGCGAATACAAGGAACTATGGCTACACCTTC.

This clonotype was detected only a few times. The gene calls are TRBV30 and TRBJ2-4, with 7 bases identical to TRBD1. This CDR3 is 14 amino acids long. J was trimmed by 7 bases and V by 7 bases; bases with no gene match: 13. Germline loops: CDR1 GTSNPN, CDR2 SVGIG (reference sequence). The CDR3 nucleotides read TGTGCCTCCACGACCCGGGACAGCCCCAACATTCAGTACTTC. This encodes CASTTRDSPNIQYF. The full variable domain, completed using reference TRBV30 and TRBJ2-4, is SQTIHQWPATLVQPVGSPLSLECTVEGTSNPNLYWYRQAAGRGLQLLFYSVGIGQISSEVPQNLSASRPQDRQFILSSKKLLLSDSGFYLCASTTRDSPNIQYFGAGTRLSVL.

Remarks on this clonotype: Compared with germline, one end of the junction differs, possibly owing to a read error. V usage is TRBV10-3 and J usage is TRBJ2-3; TRBD2 might be the D (6 bases). Germline loops: CDR1 ENHRY, CDR2 SYGVKD. This CDR3 comprises 14 residues. In DNA, the CDR3 is TGTGCCAGCAGTGAGGGAGCGGAGGGGGATACGCAGTATTTT. This gives the protein CASSEGAEGDTQYF.

Many counts were recorded for this clonotype. This chain uses TRBV28 with TRBJ2-1; 10 bases are shared with TRBD2. Germline CDR1 reads MDHEN; CDR2 reads SYDVKM. The CDR3 sequence is 16 residues long. V dropped 3 bases and J dropped 2; count of bases not matched to a gene: 4. The CDR3 DNA sequence: TGTGCCAGCAGTTTGGCTAGCGGGAGTACCTACAATGAGCAGTTCTTC. This gives the protein CASSLASGSTYNEQFF.

This clonotype has at least ten counts. The V and J genes are TRBV30 and TRBJ2-7, with TRBD2 identical over 9 bases. The CDR3 covers 15 residues. The ends lost 0 bases at V and 7 bases at J; junction bases unmatched: 10. CDR1 GTSNPN and CDR2 SVGIG come from the germline V gene (reference sequence). The CDR3: CAWSVSRGLAREQYF. CDR3 DNA sequence: TGTGCCTGGAGTGTCTCGCGAGGACTAGCGAGAGAGCAGTACTTC.

This clonotype appeared many times. CDR3 in DNA: TGCAGTGTTATCGCGGGGGAACATCTCACAGATACGCAGTATTTT. The encoded protein is CSVIAGEHLTDTQYF. The chain joins TRBV20-1 to TRBJ2-3; 7 bases fit TRBD2. V trimming: 7 bases; J trimming: 2 bases; junction bases outside the gene matches: 12. The CDR3 is 15 amino acids. In germline, CDR1 is DFQATT, CDR2 SNEGSKA (reference sequence).

Only a few counts were recorded for this clonotype. DNA of the CDR3: TGCAGTGCTAGGGTCGGGAGTGAGAACGAGCAGTACTTC. Its protein product is CSARVGSENEQYF. This chain joins TRBV20-1 and TRBJ2-7, with TRBD2 as a possible D gene (6 bases). Per germline, CDR1 DFQATT and CDR2 SNEGSKA (reference sequence). V was cut by 3 bases and J by 5 bases, with 14 bases left in between. The CDR3 is made up of 13 amino acids.

At least ten counts were recorded for this clonotype. The rearrangement uses TRBV6-6 and TRBJ2-2; 14 positions agree with TRBD2. With V trimmed by 5 bases and J by 1 base, 0 bases remained unmatched. CDR1 and CDR2 from the germline V gene are MNHNY and SVGAGI (reference sequence). This CDR3 is 16 amino acids long. The CDR3 sequence: CASSGTSGRNTGELFF. DNA of the CDR3: TGTGCCAGCAGTGGGACTAGCGGGAGGAACACCGGGGAGCTGTTTTTT.

The J gene is TRBJ2-7, the V gene TRBV5-1, with D possibly called TRBD1 or TRBD2 (5 bases each). Germline values: CDR1 SGHRS, CDR2 YFSETQ. V was clipped by 3 bases and J by 2 bases, with 18 bases between them. The CDR3 spans 16 residues. The CDR3 loop reads CASSSVGTFSPYEQYF. CDR3 nucleotide sequence: TGCGCCAGCAGCTCGGTAGGGACGTTCAGCCCCTACGAGCAGTACTTC.

This clonotype appeared a single time. This chain links TRBV6-1 with TRBJ1-6; possibly TRBD1 for D (5 bases). Per the germline V gene, CDR1 is MNHNS and CDR2 is SASEGT. This CDR3 is built from 14 residues. The V and J ends lost 3 bases and 9 bases respectively, with 12 bases between them. The CDR3 region is CASSEGQGGSPLHF. DNA of the CDR3: TGTGCCAGCAGTGAGGGGCAGGGAGGTTCACCCCTCCACTTT.

The J gene is TRBJ1-1, the V gene TRBV9; TRBD1 matches 8 bases. The V segment lost 3 bases and the J segment 4 bases; nucleotides outside the gene matches: 11. The germline V gene has CDR1 SGDLS and CDR2 YYNGEE. The CDR3 contains 16 residues. The chain's CDR3 is CASSAIPTGVGTEAFF. The DNA for the CDR3 is TGTGCCAGCAGCGCCATCCCGACAGGGGTGGGCACTGAAGCTTTCTTT.

J is TRBJ2-2 and V is TRBV29-1; D call uncertain. V shed 7 bases and J shed 1 base, with 13 bases lying between them. CDR1 and CDR2 (germline): SQVTM, ANQGSEA. The CDR3 is 14 residues long. CDR3 region: CSARPALNTGELFF. In DNA form, the CDR3 reads TGCAGCGCGCGGCCGGCCCTGAACACCGGGGAGCTGTTTTTT.

Of note for this clonotype: One end of the junction varies from germline; a read error may be responsible. The rearrangement joins TRBV7-2 to TRBJ1-3; a possible D gene is TRBD1 (6 bases). The CDR3 spans 16 residues. The V gene's germline CDR1 is SGHTA and CDR2 FQGNSA. The CDR3 reads CASSLAQAGAGNTTYF. The CDR3 DNA is TGTGCCAGCAGCTTAGCGCAAGCAGGGGCTGGAAACACCACATATTTT.

The chain has TRBV20-1 and TRBJ1-1; TRBD1 agrees at 8 bases. The J segment lost 4 bases and the V segment lost 6 bases, leaving 22 bases of the junction unmatched. Germline V gene data show CDR1 as DFQATT and CDR2 as SNEGSKA (reference sequence). This CDR3 has 18 amino acids. The CDR3 DNA reads as TGCAGTGCCCCACCCGGGACTAGTACCCAGGGGGCGATCACTGAAGCTTTCTTT. This translates into CSAPPGTSTQGAITEAFF.

The chain employs TRBV15 and TRBJ2-6; 7 positions match TRBD1. The germline V gene encodes CDR1 LNHNV and CDR2 YYDKDF (reference sequence). V shed 5 bases, J shed 0 bases, and the junction held 7 bases outside the gene matches. This CDR3 region has 17 residues. CDR3 protein: CATSAGDSSSGANVLTF. Here the CDR3 DNA reads TGTGCCACCAGCGCTGGGGACAGTAGCTCTGGGGCCAACGTCCTGACTTTC.

Concerning this clonotype itself: Possible read error: a much larger clone is one base away. The conserved phenylalanine or tryptophan is not found at the CDR3 terminus, so this likely reflects a read error. The chain employs TRBV3-1 and TRBJ2-5; 8 nucleotides line up with TRBD1. This CDR3 comprises 13 residues. Germline lookup yields CDR1 LGHDT and CDR2 YNNKEL (reference sequence). V trimming: 4 bases; J trimming: 2 bases; junction bases outside the gene matches: 0. The CDR3 reads CASSRQGQETQYL. CDR3 nucleotides: TGTGCCAGCAGCCGACAGGGGCAAGAGACCCAGTACCTC.

The chain employs TRBV9 and TRBJ2-3; 9 bases are a match to TRBD1. The CDR3 extends over 15 amino acids. V trimming: 4 bases; J trimming: 4 bases; junction bases outside the gene matches: 7. The germline gives CDR1 SGDLS, CDR2 YYNGEE. Here the CDR3 reads CASSMGTGSADTQYF. The CDR3 coding sequence is TGTGCCAGCAGCATGGGGACAGGGTCCGCAGATACGCAGTATTTT.

The gene calls are TRBV24-1 and TRBJ2-1; 8 nucleotides agree with TRBD1. The CDR3 runs to 17 residues. CDR1 is KGHDR, CDR2 SFDVKD, per germline. V dropped 4 bases and J dropped 1; count of bases not matched to a gene: 8. CDR3 residues: CATSDPKTGESYNEQFF. The DNA of the CDR3 is TGTGCCACCAGTGACCCGAAGACAGGGGAATCCTACAATGAGCAGTTCTTC.

The J gene is TRBJ2-7, the V gene TRBV5-1; 7 nucleotides match TRBD1. The CDR3 runs 15 residues. Germline V gene lookup returns CDR1 SGHRS and CDR2 YFSETQ. Trimming at V came to 0 bases and at J to 6 bases, leaving 9 bases not matched to a gene. Here the CDR3 reads CASSLVLGGMSEQYF. In DNA, the CDR3 is TGCGCCAGCAGCTTGGTTTTAGGGGGCATGAGCGAGCAGTACTTC.

In this sample, this clonotype turned up a few times. This chain connects TRBV2 to TRBJ1-6; D remains unclear. Germline assignment: CDR1 SNHLY and CDR2 FYNNEI. V was cut by 8 bases and J by 7 bases, with 12 bases left in between. This CDR3 has 13 residues. CDR3 sequence: CASSTRPNSPLHF. The CDR3 bases are TGTGCCAGCTCGACAAGGCCGAATTCACCCCTCCACTTT.

The sample holds many counts of this clonotype. This chain joins TRBV6-2 or TRBV6-3 and TRBJ1-3; no clear D gene. CDR3 length: 13 residues. In germline, CDR1 is MNHEY, CDR2 SVGEGT. Between the trimmed V and J ends, which lost 5 bases and 2 bases, there was a span of 7 bases. The CDR3 is CASSRLTGNTIYF. CDR3 nucleotides: TGTGCCAGCAGTCGACTCACTGGAAACACCATATATTTT.